This record covers a single T cell receptor (beta chain). What it binds is not known. The data originate from a study of identical twins. MiXCR, run by TCRdb on the 5' RACE reads, gives a single entry per CDR3 protein. The table shows 260,000 or so distinct CDR3 sequences, with 7% to 8.5% occurring only once. The V end lost 11 bases, the J end lost 1 base, and 12 bases lay between the germline ends. Germline CDR1 reads SGHAT; CDR2 reads FQNNGV. The length of the CDR3 is 14 residues. General study points: Cross-sectional statistical analysis, not tracking of the same donors, underpinned the conclusions. Twins showed weaker excess sharing in their beta out-of-frame sequences. It was possible that invariant MAIT and iNKT cells partly confounded the zero-insertion analyses.

The same sample was also studied in work on yellow fever vaccine responses in identical twins.

The sequence derives from a woman under 30 in good health. The chain links TRBV11-2 to TRBJ1-6; D not certain. The specimen was CD8+ T cells sorted from blood. CDR3 amino acids: CAGSSGSYNSPLHF. CDR3 sequence (DNA): TGTGCCGGTTCTTCGGGATCCTATAATTCACCCCTCCACTTT.